This T cell receptor (beta chain) was sequenced for a study of cytomegalovirus exposure and HLA in healthy donors (dated by TCRdb to about 2017). About the full investigation: An earlier analysis of approximately 600 of the donors reported approximately 270 Gb of sequence data and roughly 110 million unique TCR beta sequences from about 200 million T cells. Alongside the repertoire data, information on donor age, sex, ethnicity and CMV serostatus was compiled. Among about 360 genotyped donors of the cohort, an average of around 240,000 unique TCR beta nucleotide sequences were sequenced per donor, roughly 20% of them non-productive. High-throughput TCR immunosequencing, statistical association of individual TCRs with disease status, and machine learning were combined to predict cytomegalovirus infection status. The number of donors typed differed by locus, with 629-630 for A, B, C, DRB1 and DQB1, 522 for DQA1, 600 to 610 for DPA1, and some 440 for DPB1. All discovery cohort repertoires had been generated on a single sequencing platform. Along with the roughly 670-subject first cohort, a separate validation cohort of over a hundred different subjects was used. Of the roughly 400 genotyped donors, 75% to 85% were placed in the genetic ancestry cluster associated with self-reported Caucasian donors. Five DR-DQ haplotypes were handled as single units for association and clustering because linkage in the cohort was strong. The study profiled the T cell repertoires of about 640 subjects by immunosequencing and related them to cytomegalovirus serostatus. HLA typing included class I and class II loci at four-digit resolution. Genome-wide SNP genotypes for about three fifths of the roughly 670 donors were used in a later genetic analysis, which treated that subset as a discovery cohort. An earlier analysis of some 500 of the donors applied high-throughput TCR beta sequencing to assess whether each TCR beta V gene segment acted as functional or pseudogenic. An early release that covered fewer than 750 HLA-typed donors contained approximately 300 gigabases of sequencing data and some 87 million unique TCR sequences. The study was designed to test whether signatures of past pathogen exposure could be identified by cataloging public T cell receptors. The later analysis used no new phenotypic data to find candidate immune exposures, relying instead on TCR beta sequences and their occurrence across donors. A later analysis re-examined previously published TCR beta repertoires from just over 650 donors and added high-resolution HLA genotyping to investigate patterns of TCR occurrence.

Library preparation was by the immunoSEQ multiplex PCR assay. The multiplex PCR relied on a mix of 60 forward primers for TCR Vbeta segments and 13 reverse primers for TCR Jbeta segments. The CDR3 region of rearranged TCR beta genes was amplified from genomic DNA with a multiplex PCR assay. On the Illumina HiSeq System, the amplified TCR beta libraries were sequenced as 87-base-pair reads. The study's processing was this. A later analysis tallied roughly 78 million unique TCR beta chains across the 650 to 750 repertoires, and approximately 12 million of those chains were shared by two or more donors. To remove PCR and sequencing errors, raw reads were error-corrected and collapsed into unique sequences using a nearest-neighbor algorithm that merged closely related sequences. CDR3 sequences were aligned to IMGT reference sequences to assign V, D and J gene segments. Each retained sequence needed at least a six-nucleotide match to both a V gene segment and a J gene segment. Rearrangements were classified as productive when the CDR3 lacked stop codons and remained in frame with V and J, and all other rearrangements were classified as non-productive. Following IMGT convention, CDR3 was defined as the stretch from the second conserved V-encoded cysteine up to the conserved J-encoded phenylalanine. Sequences without an unambiguous match to a single V gene segment were excluded from the earlier analysis of a few hundred of the donors. In an earlier analysis of 587 of the donors, a V segment was called functional when productive rearrangements were above 56.7%, and segregating when the standard deviation between donors exceeded 5%. A statistical classification framework was developed to diagnose cytomegalovirus status using the catalog of TCR beta chain sequences. V and J gene assignment, in a later analysis, came from comparing TCR nucleotide sequences with IMGT/GENE-DB human TR gene sequences. Using the TCRdist pipeline, a later analysis assigned CDR3 sequences along with most-parsimonious VDJ recombination scenarios. In a later analysis, each TCR beta chain was defined by its CDR3 amino acid sequence together with its V-gene family, and reads lacking a unique V-gene family were excluded. To address suspected cross-contamination and a sequencing artifact, a later analysis removed some 620 highly shared, low-generation-probability nucleotide sequences. In a later analysis, a clonal expansion index for each public chain was calculated from normalized within-repertoire ranks of inferred template counts. In a later analysis, generation probabilities were computed with a VDJ recombination model fitted to out-of-frame rearrangements, and the resulting probabilities were checked against IGoR. In a later analysis, hypergeometric tests were used to score TCR-TCR, TCR-HLA and TCR-CMV co-occurrence, with a repertoire-size bias correction applied to TCR pairs. In a later analysis, false discovery rates were estimated by permuting HLA or CMV assignments 20 times. In a later analysis, co-occurring TCRs were grouped using DBSCAN, and TCRdist sequence similarity was added for clustering within HLA-allele-positive subsets. Repertoires with fewer than 30,000 or more than 120,000 public chains were left out of co-occurrence clustering, as were about 5 repertoires with anomalous nucleotide sharing. The immuneACCESS repertoire file appears here via TCRdb, limited to in-frame rearrangements. These files lack a portion of the clones; in checked studies, under half of the deficit traces to unresolved V genes, and the cause of the others is not known. V, J and clone size were drawn from that table, and D and trimming were deduced from the DNA. Recorded for this sample are hundreds of thousands of clones; roughly 89% of them occurred a single time. Over 0.95% of the sample goes to the ten largest clones.

In total, more than 500 healthy bone marrow donors made up the cohort. Cohort members were all nominally healthy when sampled, although unrecorded immune exposures were likely present. The donor was CMV seronegative and was included in the group of 352 seronegative cohort members. A peripheral blood sample was provided by each donor, and peripheral blood mononuclear cells were used for TCR beta sequencing. Genomic DNA extraction from the blood cell samples was performed with the Qiagen DNeasy Blood Extraction Kit. For this clone: It has no known antigen specificity. The record has no base qualities; no much larger clone is one base away.

Findings and caveats that apply to the study as a whole: Strong co-occurrence of HLA alleles, especially DR and DQ, made assigning TCR associations to individual alleles difficult. Some IMGT-functional V segments, including TRBV6-2 and TRBV6-3, could not be told apart with the 87-base-pair reads, so those segments were excluded. Most TCR sequences were observed very rarely across donors, whereas some public TCRs were present in many individuals. Only TCR beta chains were sequenced in this cohort, and the absence of alpha or paired-chain data limited detectable features. The earlier analysis of about 600 of the donors excluded approximately 17 rarely observed V segments, including chromosome 9 orphons, because counts were too low. A further reported finding was that TCR beta sequences accurately predicted the HLA-A and HLA-B alleles for most subjects in the first cohort. At a false discovery rate of 0.05, a later analysis linked some 17,000 TCR beta sequences to specific HLA alleles. The classifier was reported to diagnose cytomegalovirus status with high specificity and sensitivity in both the original cohort and the validation cohort. A later genetic analysis reported fewer N-insertions in productive TCRs among donors in an Asian-associated ancestry cluster than the roughly 700-donor mean. The study gave a list of some 150 TCR beta chains associated with cytomegalovirus. A cluster of highly shared sequence variants was judged likely to be a technical artifact of the sequencing pipeline. In a later analysis, HLA-associated TCR beta chains showed more clonal expansion and lower generation probabilities than non-associated chains that were equally common. Most CMV-associated TCR beta chains appeared to be HLA-restricted in a later analysis, and the HLA associations seemed to be driven largely by CMV exposure. The authors suggested that the approach could potentially be generalized to other disease states and immunological phenotypes. In a later analysis, the rate of TCR association differed among HLA loci, with DRB1 alleles having the most associated TCRs and HLA-C alleles having the fewest. Presence/absence analyses assumed roughly uniform sequencing depth across donors, an assumption that may not hold. Linkage disequilibrium might explain the correlated functional status among segregating V segments, but an unknown experimental factor could not be ruled out. For the cohort, immune exposure information was limited to CMV serostatus. An association between a missense DCLRE1C variant and V-gene and J-gene trimming of TCR beta chains was found in a later genetic analysis and replicated in an independent cohort. Because HLA typing was unavailable for some donors at each locus, only the typed subset was used in association tests. An earlier analysis of around 600 of the donors showed that most TCR beta V segments appeared in productive rearrangements either about 87% or about 30% of the time, which broadly matched IMGT annotations. A later analysis reported that several top co-occurrence clusters appeared linked to parvovirus B19, influenza, CMV and Epstein-Barr virus. In vitro tests confirmed that three of the cytomegalovirus-associated TCR beta chains recognize cytomegalovirus antigens.

The CDR3, cysteine through phenylalanine, is 15 amino acids long. CDR3 DNA only is kept here, 45 bases in frame from base 1. What was sequenced was PBMCs. The chain joins TRBV21-1 to TRBJ1-1; the tabulated D call, TRBD1, remains unverified against the DNA. TRBV21-1 is a listed pseudogene. This clonotype originated in a woman younger than 30 in good health and CMV-seronegative. The base sequence is TGTGCCAGCAGCAAAGACTCGGGACAGGGGTTTGAAGCTTTCTTT. Protein translation: CASSKDSGQGFEAFF.